This entry lists 8 T cell receptor beta chains sequenced from one sample in a study of T cell repertoires in cytomegalovirus infection. TCRdb processed the reads anew with MiXCR; each CDR3 protein has one entry. Altogether roughly 100,000 distinct CDR3 sequences are present, approximately 16% being singletons, with the ten largest covering around 8.2%. Sequencing was performed on PBMCs. These receptor sequences come from a human donor in good health (CMV status not recorded). Some clones in this sample may be carry-over from other donors' samples.

The chain links TRBV18 to TRBJ1-1, with 7 bases fitting TRBD1. The CDR3 is 12 residues long. With V trimmed by 5 bases and J by 8 bases, 5 bases remained unmatched. Germline loops: CDR1 KGHSH, CDR2 LQKENI. CDR3 residues: CASSSDREEAFF. CDR3 DNA sequence: TGTGCCAGCTCATCAGACAGGGAGGAAGCTTTCTTT.

Of note for this clonotype: Since a much larger clone is just one base distant, this may be a read error. The chain has TRBV5-4 and TRBJ1-1; D may be TRBD1 (5 bases). CDR1 and CDR2 (germline): SGHNT, YYREEE (reference sequence). V was cut by 0 bases and J by 5 bases, with 14 bases left in between. This CDR3 comprises 15 residues. The CDR3 here is CASSLVGAGQTEAFF. The CDR3 region has the DNA TGTGCCAGCAGCTTGGTCGGGGCCGGTCAGACTGAAGCTTTCTTT.

This clonotype was detected many times. CDR3: CASSLGGGGTTRNEQYF. CDR3 nucleotide sequence: TGTGCCAGCAGCTTAGGGGGCGGGGGAACAACGAGGAACGAGCAGTACTTC. V is TRBV7-2 and J is TRBJ2-7, with 7 bases aligning to TRBD2. CDR1 is SGHTA, CDR2 FQGNSA, per germline. The CDR3 totals 17 residues. The J segment lost 5 bases and the V segment lost 1 base, leaving 14 bases of the junction unmatched.

V usage is TRBV12-3 or TRBV12-4 and J usage is TRBJ2-1, with D uncertain. The CDR3 length is 11 residues. V was shortened by 3 bases and J by 8 bases, with 5 bases between the two germline ends. CDR3 loop: CASSFLDEQFF. The CDR3 DNA is TGTGCCAGCAGTTTTCTCGATGAGCAGTTCTTC.

Only a few counts were recorded for this clonotype. The rearrangement joins TRBV7-2 to TRBJ2-7; TRBD1 agrees at 10 bases. This CDR3 comprises 17 residues. Germline assignment: CDR1 SGHTA and CDR2 FQGNSA. After removal of 5 bases from V and 2 bases from J, the junction contained 12 bases not matched to a gene. This chain's CDR3 is CASSRPGQGGMAYEQYF. For the CDR3, the DNA is TGTGCCAGCAGCCGTCCCGGACAGGGGGGTATGGCCTACGAGCAGTACTTC.

In its sample, this clonotype was seen many times. The chain uses TRBV10-3 and TRBJ2-1; TRBD2 matches 7 bases. The length of the CDR3 is 15 residues. The J segment lost 6 bases and the V segment lost 2 bases, leaving 7 bases of the junction unmatched. The germline V gene encodes CDR1 ENHRY and CDR2 SYGVKD. The CDR3 DNA reads TGTGCCATCAGTGAGGCAAGGGTAGCGGGCAATGAGCAGTTCTTC. It codes for CAISEARVAGNEQFF.

This clonotype was seen more than once but under ten times. CDR3 DNA: TGTGCCAGCAGCATTCCTAGCGGGGCGAACACCGGGGAGCTGTTTTTT. This translates into CASSIPSGANTGELFF. V and J are TRBV5-4 and TRBJ2-2; 9 nucleotides agree with TRBD2. Trimming removed 4 bases from V and 0 bases from J; junction bases left unmatched: 4. From germline, CDR1 is SGHNT and CDR2 YYREEE (reference sequence). CDR3 length: 16 amino acids.

This clonotype appeared a single time. A much larger clone lies one base from this, so it may be a read error. The chain uses TRBV7-6 and TRBJ1-3; perhaps TRBD1 as D (5 bases). V was cut by 7 bases and J by 0 bases, with 16 bases left in between. The CDR3 covers 16 residues. Per germline, CDR1 SGHVS and CDR2 FNYEAQ. The CDR3: CASNSEGWSSGNTIYF. The CDR3 coding sequence is TGTGCCAGCAACTCAGAGGGGTGGAGCTCTGGAAACACCATATATTTT.